The 19 T cell receptor beta chains given below trace back to one sample, sequenced in a study of blood T cell repertoires in COVID-19. Sequencing was performed with immunoSEQ multiplex PCR; in TCRdb, only in-frame clones are kept and a portion is missing. The sample has about 300,000 clones; roughly 86% are singletons. Sequenced: peripheral blood. The receptors shown here come from a woman in her twenties or thirties with COVID-19, enrolled during active disease.

The CDR3 is CASSPYRVAEAFF. The CDR3 bases are TGTGCCAGCAGCCCCTACAGGGTCGCTGAAGCTTTCTTT. The chain recombines TRBV3-1 (or the pseudogene TRBV3-2) with TRBJ1-1, with a possible D match to TRBD1 (6 bases). Germline CDR1 is LGHDT and CDR2 is YNNKEL (reference sequence). Trimming took off 4 bases at V and 6 bases at J, with 12 bases between the two ends. This CDR3 has 13 residues.

The genes are TRBV18 and TRBJ2-7, with a weak D call TRBD1 (7 bases). Germline V gene lookup returns CDR1 KGHSH and CDR2 LQKENI. This CDR3 is 15 amino acids long. Deletions cut 3 bases from V and 3 bases from J, with 15 bases between. The CDR3 sequence: CASSPQGGVHYEQYF. For the CDR3, the DNA is TGTGCCAGCTCACCCCAGGGGGGCGTTCACTACGAGCAGTACTTC.

V and J are TRBV11-2 and TRBJ2-3; 7 bases line up with TRBD2. This CDR3 is built from 13 residues. CDR1 and CDR2 (germline): SGHAT, FQNNGV. V lost 5 bases and J lost 1; bases outside the gene matches: 0. Here the CDR3 reads CASSRGGTDTQYF. The CDR3 DNA reads as TGTGCCAGCAGCCGGGGGGGCACAGATACGCAGTATTTT. The variable domain in full, with the rest retrieved from reference TRBV11-2 and TRBJ2-3, is EAGVAQSPRYKIIEKRQSVAFWCNPISGHATLYWYQQILGQGPKLLIQFQNNGVVDDSQLPKDRFSAERLKGVDSTLKIQPAKLEDSAVYLCASSRGGTDTQYFGPGTRLTVL.

The genes are TRBV5-6 and TRBJ1-3; D possibly corresponds to TRBD1 (5 bases). Germline V CDR1 and CDR2: SGHDT, YYEEEE. V was shortened by 4 bases and J by 6 bases, with 23 bases between the two germline ends. The CDR3 totals 17 residues. The CDR3 bases are TGTGCCAGCAGCCAACCCCCTGGAGGGGCCTCCGAAAACACCATATATTTT. Amino acids: CASSQPPGGASENTIYF.

This chain links TRBV24-1 with TRBJ1-2; 10 bases agree with TRBD1. Germline CDR1 is KGHDR and CDR2 is SFDVKD. CDR3 length equals 17 residues. V shed 5 bases, J shed 6 bases, and the junction held 14 bases outside the gene matches. CDR3 DNA sequence: TGTGCCACCAGTGTCCACAGGGAGAAGGGGACAGGGGATGGCTACACCTTC. It specifies CATSVHREKGTGDGYTF.

About this clone: Sequence at one end of the junction differs from germline and may be a read error. V and J are TRBV9 and TRBJ2-5; TRBD2 matches at 11 bases. CDR3 length: 15 residues. Germline CDR1 reads SGDLS; CDR2 reads YYNGEE. CDR3: CTSSVGSGGEETQYF. The CDR3 region has the DNA TGTACCAGCAGCGTAGGTAGCGGGGGGGAAGAGACCCAGTACTTC.

V gene TRBV7-2 combines with J gene TRBJ2-1; unclear D gene. V was cut by 3 bases and J by 4 bases, with 7 bases left in between. This CDR3 is 13 amino acids long. CDR1 and CDR2 (germline): SGHTA, FQGNSA. The CDR3 nucleotides are TGTGCCAGCAGCTTTAGCCGGTACAATGAGCAGTTCTTC. Translated: CASSFSRYNEQFF. Drawing the rest from reference TRBV7-2 and TRBJ2-1, the complete variable domain is GAGVSQSPSNKVTEKGKDVELRCDPISGHTALYWYRQSLGQGLEFLIYFQGNSAPDKSGLPSDRFSAERTGGSVSTLTIQRTQQEDSAVYLCASSFSRYNEQFFGPGTRLTVL.

J is TRBJ2-4 and V is TRBV6-4, with TRBD2 matching over 9 bases. Germline V CDR1 and CDR2: MRHNA, SNTAGT. Germline trimming cut 3 bases from V and 9 bases from J; bases unmatched to any gene: 9. There are 15 residues in the CDR3. CDR3 in amino acids: CASSESGGGATIQYF. For the CDR3, the DNA is TGTGCCAGCAGTGAAAGCGGCGGGGGGGCGACCATTCAGTACTTC.

The chain links TRBV9 to TRBJ1-6; D perhaps matches TRBD1 (5 bases). The CDR3 spans 15 residues. Looked up from germline, CDR1 is SGDLS and CDR2 is YYNGEE. V lost 0 bases and J 10 bases, leaving 14 bases between the germline ends. This CDR3 is CASSVGSGDESPLHF. DNA for the CDR3: TGTGCCAGCAGCGTAGGTTCGGGGGACGAATCACCCCTCCACTTT.

As regards this clone: The junction differs from germline at one of its ends, possibly a read error. The V and J genes are TRBV7-8 and TRBJ1-1, with D maybe TRBD1 (5 bases). Germline lookup yields CDR1 SGHVS and CDR2 FQNEAQ. CDR3 length: 13 amino acids. In DNA form, the CDR3 reads TGTGCCAGCAGCCCCTCAGGGAACCCTGAAGCTTTCTTT. This gives the protein CASSPSGNPEAFF.

The V and J genes are TRBV7-2 and TRBJ1-2; 8 positions agree with TRBD1. From germline, CDR1 is SGHTA and CDR2 FQGNSA. V gave up 4 bases and J gave up 2 bases; unmatched junction bases: 3. The CDR3 spans 14 residues. CDR3 residues: CASSSRQGNYGYTF. As DNA, the CDR3 is TGTGCCAGCAGCTCCAGACAGGGGAACTATGGCTACACCTTC.

The rearrangement uses TRBV4-1 and TRBJ1-6; perhaps TRBD1 as D (5 bases). Germline V gene lookup returns CDR1 MGHRA and CDR2 YSYEKL. The CDR3 sequence is 14 residues long. Trimming removed 0 bases from V and 10 bases from J, with 10 bases in between. The CDR3 spells CASSQEGGDSPLHF. CDR3 in DNA: TGCGCCAGCAGCCAAGAGGGAGGGGACTCACCCCTCCACTTT.

V usage is TRBV24-1 and J usage is TRBJ1-1; TRBD1 matches at 9 bases. The V gene end was trimmed by 3 bases and the J gene end by 7 bases; junction bases not matched to a gene: 8. Germline lookup yields CDR1 KGHDR and CDR2 SFDVKD. The CDR3 has 15 residues. The CDR3 DNA follows: TGTGCCACCAGTGATACCCGGGACAGGGTATATGAAGCTTTCTTT. Protein sequence: CATSDTRDRVYEAFF.

The CDR3 protein is CASSEPARGEQYF. The CDR3 nucleotides are TGTGCCAGCAGTGAACCCGCTAGGGGCGAGCAGTACTTC. The chain uses TRBV6-1 and TRBJ2-7; D possibly corresponds to TRBD1 (5 bases). Trimming left V 2 bases short and J 6 bases short, with 11 bases between. This CDR3 is 13 amino acids long. The germline gives CDR1 MNHNS, CDR2 SASEGT.

The chain joins TRBV28 to TRBJ2-3; 9 positions match TRBD1. The CDR3 runs 13 residues. J lost 4 bases, V lost 6 bases, and 2 bases had no gene match. The V gene's germline CDR1 is MDHEN and CDR2 SYDVKM. For the CDR3, the DNA is TGTGCCAGCAGAACAGGGGGCGCAGATACGCAGTATTTT. Its protein product is CASRTGGADTQYF.

This clone was picked up a small number of times. The CDR3 region is CASGKTGVDTQYF. In DNA form, the CDR3 reads TGTGCCAGCGGTAAGACAGGGGTTGATACGCAGTATTTT. This rearrangement joins TRBV11-2 to TRBJ2-3; 8 bases line up with TRBD1. Germline trimming cut 8 bases from V and 6 bases from J; bases unmatched to any gene: 7. This CDR3 has 13 residues. From germline, CDR1 is SGHAT and CDR2 FQNNGV.

The rearrangement uses TRBV18 and TRBJ2-7; 7 nucleotides agree with TRBD2. This CDR3 is built from 16 residues. The V segment lost 1 base and the J segment 3 bases; nucleotides outside the gene matches: 9. Germline V gene data show CDR1 as KGHSH and CDR2 as LQKENI. The CDR3: CASSPLGAGTNYEQYF. The CDR3 nucleotides read TGTGCCAGCTCACCACTAGGGGCGGGGACTAACTACGAGCAGTACTTC.

By frequency in the sample, this clone is medium-sized. The chain links TRBV15 to TRBJ2-3, with a weak D call TRBD2 (5 bases). Germline V lookup: CDR1 LNHNV, CDR2 YYDKDF (reference sequence). This CDR3 spans 15 amino acids. Trimming took off 4 bases at V and 4 bases at J, with 15 bases between the two ends. The CDR3 spells CATSIRRGSADTQYF. The CDR3 coding sequence is TGTGCCACCAGCATAAGGCGAGGGAGCGCAGATACGCAGTATTTT.

For the CDR3, the DNA is TGTGCCAGCAGGCCAGACATGGACAGCCACACTGAAGCTTTCTTT. It translates to CASRPDMDSHTEAFF. V and J are TRBV6-4 and TRBJ1-1; the D gene is possibly TRBD1 (6 bases). This CDR3 is built from 15 residues. Deletions cut 6 bases from V and 3 bases from J, with 17 bases between. CDR1 is MRHNA and CDR2 is SNTAGT in the germline V gene.